The text below deals with one T cell receptor beta chain. Its antigen is not identified. One entry per CDR3 protein results from TCRdb running MiXCR on the reads. The profile shows 250,000 to 350,000 distinct CDR3 sequences, more than 20% of them singletons. This sample is drawn from a study of T cell repertoires in cytomegalovirus infection. About the study: An indication of both CMV infection and matching HLA type came from public TCR beta signatures. Findings and caveats of the study: Summed public TCR beta family frequency identified CMV carriers bearing the relevant HLA. In two of eight donors, the top clonotype was HLA-C-restricted CMV-specific.

Looked up from germline, CDR1 is DFQATT and CDR2 is SNEGSKA (reference sequence). With V trimmed by 0 bases and J by 6 bases, 7 bases remained unmatched. The CDR3 covers 14 residues. The chain combines TRBV20-1 with TRBJ2-7; 8 bases are shared with TRBD1. The sample was PBMCs. This TCR was recovered from a human donor in good health (CMV status not recorded). Some clones in this sample may be carry-over from other donors' samples. The CDR3 protein is CSARDYDRGSEQYF. CDR3 in DNA: TGCAGTGCTAGAGATTACGACAGGGGTAGCGAGCAGTACTTC.